This T cell receptor beta chain was obtained from a study of HIV-infected patients and healthy controls. From the 5' RACE reads, TCRdb called clonotypes with MiXCR, one entry per CDR3 protein. The sample holds about 67,000 distinct CDR3 sequences, around 17% seen once. This clonotype was seen repeatedly, ten times or more. Per germline, CDR1 MNHEY and CDR2 SVGAGI. The CDR3 totals 15 residues. The V gene lost 0 bases and the J gene lost 5 bases, with 11 bases spanning the gap. The J gene is TRBJ2-1, the V gene TRBV6-5; tentatively, D is TRBD2 (6 bases). The clonotype was recovered from a human donor in good health. The sequencing input was CD4+ T cells from blood. The CDR3 reads CASSYSYSGHNEQFF. CDR3 in DNA: TGTGCCAGCAGTTACTCGTACAGCGGGCACAATGAGCAGTTCTTC.